The sequence of this T cell receptor beta chain was determined in a study of T cells in Graves' hyperthyroidism and ophthalmopathy (dated by TCRdb to between 2017 and 2020). About the investigation overall: Peripheral blood was collected at initial diagnosis, before any treatment. An independent validation cohort of about 19 hyperthyroidism patients and 17 patients who later progressed to ophthalmopathy tested prospective prediction of ophthalmopathy. The approximately 100 discovery patients were randomly divided into training and test sets at a 7:3 ratio. The paper reports TCR Vbeta CDR3 sequencing of approximately 140 peripheral blood samples: 43 ophthalmopathy, roughly 74 hyperthyroidism and around 17 progressor patients. In about 6 Graves' hyperthyroidism patients, the study also compared T-cell repertoires from thyroid tissue with T-cell repertoires from blood. A discovery cohort of about a hundred patients, about 40 with Graves' ophthalmopathy and 55 to 60 with stable Graves' hyperthyroidism, was used to find distinguishing TCR V-J signatures. Once sampling was done, hyperthyroidism patients were given methimazole at a starting dose of 30 mg daily, whereas ophthalmopathy patients were given high-dose intravenous methylprednisolone.

TCR beta CDR3 regions were amplified from RNA transcripts. The first round of RT-PCR for the TCR CDR3 was performed with the HTBI primer set and the Qiagen OneStep RT-PCR kit. Libraries were constructed in a second round of multiplex PCR, after which size selection and purification were carried out. The libraries were sequenced on an Illumina HiSeq2000 using paired-end 100 bp reads. For the original study's pipeline: SOAPnuke was used to process the raw data, removing reads that contained adapters or uncalled bases, had a mean Phred below 15, or lacked an exact match to the constant primer or identifier. COPE v1.2.5 was used to merge the high-quality paired reads, and each unique nucleotide sequence was defined as a clonotype. MiTCR v1.1 was used to align the clonotypes against IMGT TRBV, TRBD and TRBJ reference segments. Analysis was restricted to V-J combinations with a frequency above 0.0001, which covered 99% to 99.2% of repertoires. The TCS score was defined as the ratio of F50 (clonal expansion) to E x V (chaos), calculated using BLOSUM62-based TCRdist between CDR3 peptides within each V-J. Welch's t-statistics and random forest reduced 514 V-J features to about 12, which were used in a naive Bayes classifier (R e1071). Using fastp at Q25 and MiXCR, TCRdb reprocessed the public reads and kept productive beta chains. Duplicate CDR3 protein sequences are folded into a single record with the most common DNA and genes. For this entry, the V and J calls and clone size follow TCRdb and not the study's own pipeline. This sample comprises about 360,000 distinct CDR3 sequences, approximately 25% of them detected only once. The top ten hold about 73% of the sample.

Stable Graves' hyperthyroidism was defined as no progression to ophthalmopathy during 18 months of follow-up. The hyperthyroidism patients were between 18 and 65 years old and newly diagnosed, with a disease duration of less than 2 months. Exclusion was applied to patients with uncontrolled infections, other autoimmune diseases, pregnancy or lactation. Diagnoses relied on clinical symptoms, serum thyroxine and TRAb, thyroid ultrasound and orbital computed tomography. PBMCs were isolated from more than 8 ml of fresh peripheral blood by Ficoll-Paque density gradient centrifugation. Total RNA was extracted using Trizol reagent, and RNA quality was assessed on an Agilent 2100 Bioanalyzer. The germline V gene (reference sequence) gives CDR1 as LNHNV and CDR2 as YYDKDF. The germline V and J ends show losses of 4 bases and 4 bases respectively, and no gene match explains 6 bases of the junction. The CDR3 runs 14 amino acids, cysteine and phenylalanine included. Only CDR3 DNA is held: 42 bases, read in frame from base 1.

Results the study describes overall, beyond this receptor: A 13 V-J signature model separated ophthalmopathy from stable hyperthyroidism, with around 91% sensitivity and 81.08% specificity in cross-validation and 80%/75% in testing. Sample size was not statistically predetermined, and blinding of investigators to group allocation was not performed. Most expanded thyroid clonotypes (frequency above 0.001) were also detected in blood, suggesting blood repertoires may reflect thyroid immune responses. In validation, the model predicted progression to ophthalmopathy with approximately 70% sensitivity and roughly 75% specificity, a median of approximately 6.5 months before onset.

Only a few counts were recorded for this clonotype. It has no known antigen specificity. Base-call qualities are not available, and no considerably larger clone is one nucleotide away. Sequencing was done on a sample of blood. The source is a man between 50 and 59 years old with Graves' hyperthyroidism. This receptor chain uses TRBV15 and TRBJ2-7, and TRBD1 aligns with 8 junction nucleotides. CDR3 protein: CATSMQGASYEQYF. The DNA reads as follows: TGTGCCACCAGCATGCAGGGGGCGAGTTACGAGCAGTACTTC.